This is a list of T cell receptor beta chains from one sample in a study of cytomegalovirus exposure and HLA in healthy donors. Assay used: immunoSEQ multiplex PCR; TCRdb lists only in-frame clones, some missing. Of 120,000 or so clones listed, roughly 83% are singletons. Sequencing input: PBMCs. All receptors come from a man younger than 35 in good health and CMV-seronegative. Both conserved end residues are part of each CDR3. D genes are given only for firm matches. Some rows mark clone size as missing; the rest say once, few, many or name a class of expanded clone.

cdr3_length,v_call,j_call,d_call,clone_size,cdr3_nt,cdr3_aa
13,TRBV7-3,TRBJ1-1,-,few,TGTGCCAGCAGCTCTCAGGGAGGAACTGAAGCTTTCTTT,CASSSQGGTEAFF
16,TRBV9,TRBJ2-1,TRBD2,-,TGTGCCAGCAGCGTAGCAACTAGCGGGTTCTACAATGAGCAGTTCTTC,CASSVATSGFYNEQFF
15,TRBV9,TRBJ1-4,-,-,TGTGCCAGCAGCGTCGACACCTCAACTAATGAAAAACTGTTTTTT,CASSVDTSTNEKLFF
12,TRBV5-6,TRBJ1-2,-,-,TGTGCCAGCAGCCTGGTGACTGGGGGCTACACCTTC,CASSLVTGGYTF
15,TRBV27,TRBJ2-7,-,once,TGTGCCAGCAGTTCCTACGGCGGGTCCGCATACGAGCAGTACTTC,CASSSYGGSAYEQYF
18,TRBV9,TRBJ2-1,-,-,TGTGCCAGCAGCGCGCGGAAACCAGGACTCAATACCTACAATGAGCAGTTCTTC,CASSARKPGLNTYNEQFF
16,TRBV6-5,TRBJ2-7,-,-,TGTGCCAGCAGTTACTCGAGGGGGGGTAGCTCCTACGAGCAGTACTTC,CASSYSRGGSSYEQYF
13,TRBV11-2,TRBJ2-1,-,-,TGTGCCAGCAGCCGCACTAGCTACAATGAGCAGTTCTTC,CASSRTSYNEQFF
16,TRBV6-5,TRBJ1-2,-,-,TGTGCCAGCAGTTACTCGAACCCCGGGCAGGGTTATGGCTACACCTTC,CASSYSNPGQGYGYTF
11,TRBV5-6,TRBJ1-2,-,few,TGTGCCAGCAGCTTTCAATATGGCTACACCTTC,CASSFQYGYTF
14,TRBV6-1,TRBJ2-1,-,once,TGTGCCAGCACGCGGGGGCGGAGTATCGATGAGCAGTTCTTC,CASTRGRSIDEQFF
16,TRBV9,TRBJ2-1,TRBD2,-,TGTGCCAGCAGCCGAACTAGCGGGAGTAGTAGGAATGAGCAGTTCTTC,CASSRTSGSSRNEQFF
14,TRBV27,TRBJ2-1,-,-,TGTGCCAGCAGTTTAAAATCCGCGTCCGGTGAGCAGTTCTTC,CASSLKSASGEQFF
14,TRBV5-4,TRBJ2-1,TRBD1,-,TGTGCCAGCAGCTTGGTCGACAGGGAGTATGAGCAGTTCTTC,CASSLVDREYEQFF
13,TRBV2,TRBJ2-3,-,-,TGTGCCAGCAGAAGGGGTGAAACAGATACGCAGTATTTT,CASRRGETDTQYF
17,TRBV9,TRBJ2-2,-,-,TGTGCCAGCAGCGAGACTCATCGCGTTCAGGGCACCGGGGAGCTGTTTTTT,CASSETHRVQGTGELFF
16,TRBV2,TRBJ2-3,-,-,TGTGCCAGCAGTGATTCTACAGGGCCGGCCGGAGATACGCAGTATTTT,CASSDSTGPAGDTQYF
12,TRBV7-9,TRBJ2-7,-,-,TGTGCCAGCAGCCAGGTCGGTTACGAGCAGTACTTC,CASSQVGYEQYF
19,TRBV19,TRBJ2-6,-,-,TGTGCCAGTAGTTCACCCCCGGGCACAACTAGCTCTGGGGCCAACGTCCTGACTTTC,CASSSPPGTTSSGANVLTF
13,TRBV11-2,TRBJ2-7,TRBD2,-,TGTGCCAGCAGCCTGGGGACTAAACGGGGGCAGTACTTC,CASSLGTKRGQYF
13,TRBV14,TRBJ1-1,-,-,TGTGCCAGCACCGCCCCCTCCGGACAGGAAGCTTTCTTT,CASTAPSGQEAFF
15,TRBV5-4,TRBJ2-1,TRBD2,-,TGTGCCAGCAAAGCGGGAGGGCCTTCCTACAATGAGCAGTTCTTC,CASKAGGPSYNEQFF
12,TRBV6-1,TRBJ1-1,-,few,TGTGCCAGCAGCGAGGGAGGGACTGAAGCTTTCTTT,CASSEGGTEAFF
15,TRBV6-5,TRBJ1-5,-,-,TGTGCCAGCAGCCGGGCAGGGCCTAGCAATCAGCCCCAGCATTTT,CASSRAGPSNQPQHF
14,TRBV5-6,TRBJ1-6,-,-,TGTGCCAGCAGCTTGGGACAGCAGTATTCACCCCTCCACTTT,CASSLGQQYSPLHF
12,TRBV30,TRBJ2-7,-,-,TGTGCCTGGAGTTCTCAGTTCTACGAGCAGTACTTC,CAWSSQFYEQYF
15,TRBV7-2,TRBJ1-1,-,-,TGTGCCAGCAGCTTAGTGGCTTCATCAAACACTGAAGCTTTCTTT,CASSLVASSNTEAFF
15,TRBV5-1,TRBJ2-1,-,-,TGCGCCAGCAGCTTGAATAGTCCAGGGCTCAATGAGCAGTTCTTC,CASSLNSPGLNEQFF
16,TRBV27,TRBJ2-7,TRBD2,few,TGTGCCAGCAGTCCGACTAGCGGGAGTATGGACTACGAGCAGTACTTC,CASSPTSGSMDYEQYF
15,TRBV10-1,TRBJ2-2,-,few,TGCGCCAGCAGTGAGTCCACCCTAGGGGCCGGGGAGCTGTTTTTT,CASSESTLGAGELFF
12,TRBV30,TRBJ2-4,-,-,TGTGCCTGGAGCGGGGGTGGAAACATTCAGTACTTC,CAWSGGGNIQYF
16,TRBV6-5,TRBJ1-2,TRBD1,few,TGTGCCAGCAGTTGGGGACAGGGCCGTGTTCGGTATGGCTACACCTTC,CASSWGQGRVRYGYTF
13,TRBV5-1,TRBJ2-1,-,few,TGCGCCAGCACGCAGCGGGCTTACAATGAGCAGTTCTTC,CASTQRAYNEQFF
13,TRBV29-1,TRBJ1-3,-,-,TGCAGCGTTGTCGGAGACTCTGGAAACACCATATATTTT,CSVVGDSGNTIYF
14,TRBV7-2,TRBJ2-3,-,-,TGTGCCAGCAGCTCTAACCTGATGTATGGTACGCAGTATTTT,CASSSNLMYGTQYF
14,TRBV29-1,TRBJ2-5,-,-,TGCAGCGTTGTAGGGTGGCAGGGAGGAGAGACCCAGTACTTC,CSVVGWQGGETQYF
15,TRBV7-9,TRBJ1-4,TRBD1,-,TGTGCCAGCAGCTCACAGGGGGAAAAGGGTGAAAAACTGTTTTTT,CASSSQGEKGEKLFF
14,TRBV28,TRBJ1-4,-,-,TGTGCCAGCAGTCAACAGGGTCTCCGGGAAAAACTGTTTTTT,CASSQQGLREKLFF
16,TRBV19,TRBJ2-5,TRBD2,once,TGTGCCAGTAGCACTGAAACAGCGGGAGTGGAAGAGACCCAGTACTTC,CASSTETAGVEETQYF
14,TRBV27,TRBJ2-3,-,-,TGTGCCAGCAGTTTCATTTTAGCAGCAGATACGCAGTATTTT,CASSFILAADTQYF
14,TRBV5-1,TRBJ2-2,-,once,TGCGCCAGCAGATTTAGCAGCAACACCGGGGAGCTGTTTTTT,CASRFSSNTGELFF
16,TRBV9,TRBJ2-7,TRBD2,-,TGTGCCAGCAGCGTAGGGACTAGCGGGAGGCTTGACGAGCAGTACTTC,CASSVGTSGRLDEQYF
16,TRBV9,TRBJ2-2,-,-,TGTGCCAGCAGCGTAGAGGCAGGGGCTGTCACCGGGGAACTGTTTTTT,CASSVEAGAVTGELFF
18,TRBV7-6,TRBJ2-2,-,-,TGTGCCAGCAGCTCACTCTCCCGGGACGGACTAAACACCGGGGAGCTGTTTTTT,CASSSLSRDGLNTGELFF
16,TRBV4-2,TRBJ2-3,TRBD2,-,TGTGCCAGCAGCCACGATAGCGGGAGGGCGGCAGATACGCAGTATTTT,CASSHDSGRAADTQYF
13,TRBV11-3,TRBJ2-2,-,-,TGTGCCAGCAGCCCACAGGGTACCGGGGAGCTGTTTTTT,CASSPQGTGELFF
18,TRBV27,TRBJ2-2,TRBD2,-,TGTGCCAGCAGTTTATTCGGGACTAATATCGCGAACACCGGGGAGCTGTTTTTT,CASSLFGTNIANTGELFF
16,TRBV5-6,TRBJ2-2,-,-,TGTGCCAGCAGAACCTCAGGTCTCCCGAACACCGGGGAGCTGTTTTTT,CASRTSGLPNTGELFF
15,TRBV5-6,TRBJ2-2,TRBD2,-,TGTGCCAGCAGCTGGGGGACTAGAAACACCGGGGAGCTGTTTTTT,CASSWGTRNTGELFF
13,TRBV29-1,TRBJ1-2,-,-,TGCAGCGTTGAGGTACAGGAAGGAGATGGCTACACCTTC,CSVEVQEGDGYTF
16,TRBV19,TRBJ1-5,TRBD1,few,TGTGCCAGTAGTCCCTTGGACAGGGGTAGCAATCAGCCCCAGCATTTT,CASSPLDRGSNQPQHF
12,TRBV29-1,TRBJ1-2,-,-,TGCAGCGTCCCCGGGAAAAACTATGGCTACACCTTC,CSVPGKNYGYTF
13,TRBV30,TRBJ2-7,-,-,TGTGCCTGGAGTTCCGGGTCCAGCTACGAGCAGTACTTC,CAWSSGSSYEQYF
20,TRBV19,TRBJ2-5,TRBD2,-,TGTGCCAGTCCCCGTCCCGGGACTAGCGGGAGGTTGGTTTGTGGAGAGACCCAGTACTTC,CASPRPGTSGRLVCGETQYF
17,TRBV28,TRBJ2-7,-,-,TGTGCCAGCAGTTTCGGAGGGAACACCGGGGCCCCCTACGAGCAGTACTTC,CASSFGGNTGAPYEQYF
14,TRBV7-2,TRBJ2-5,-,-,TGTGCCAGCAGCTTCGGGGGGCGCAGGGAGACCCAGTACTTC,CASSFGGRRETQYF
11,TRBV6-5,TRBJ1-2,-,-,TGTGCCAGCAGTGACAGGTGTGGCTACACCTTC,CASSDRCGYTF
17,TRBV5-1,TRBJ2-3,TRBD2,-,TGCGCCAGCAGCTTTACGTTAGCGGGAGCCCGTGCAGATACGCAGTATTTT,CASSFTLAGARADTQYF
15,TRBV19,TRBJ1-2,TRBD1,-,TGTGCCAGTAACCCGCACCGGGACAGCCTCAATGGCTACACCTTC,CASNPHRDSLNGYTF